This T cell receptor beta chain was found in a study of shared clonotypes between healthy human individuals. Assay used: immunoSEQ multiplex PCR; TCRdb lists only in-frame clones, some missing. The sample carries 1.6 million or so clones, roughly 97% recorded once. The TCR was taken from a man under 40 in good health. Sequenced material: naive CD4+ T cells sorted from blood. Subset described: CD45RA+ positively selected.

CDR3 loop: CASSLVAGANVLTF. In DNA, the CDR3 is TGCGCCAGCAGCTTGGTGGCTGGGGCCAACGTCCTGACTTTC. The rearrangement joins TRBV5-1 to TRBJ2-6; D gene uncertain. The CDR3 is 14 amino acids. CDR1 and CDR2 (germline): SGHRS, YFSETQ. V lost 0 bases and J 2 bases, leaving 3 bases between the germline ends. Full variable domain (remainder filled in from reference TRBV5-1 and TRBJ2-6): KAGVTQTPRYLIKTRGQQVTLSCSPISGHRSVSWYQQTPGQGLQFLFEYFSETQRNKGNFPGRFSGRQFSNSRSEMNVSTLELGDSALYLCASSLVAGANVLTFGAGSRLTVL.